One and the same sample provided the 24 T cell receptor beta chains below, sequenced in a study of shared clonotypes between healthy human individuals. The protocol was immunoSEQ multiplex PCR, while the TCRdb copy is restricted to in-frame clones and leaves out a portion. The sample holds approximately 2,300,000 clones, less than 95% seen once. What was sequenced was naive CD4+ T cells from PBMCs. Subset meaning: CD45RA+ positively selected. These receptors all stem from a young man in good health. Some clones in this sample may be carry-over from other donors' samples.

V is TRBV28 and J is TRBJ2-5; 9 bases map to TRBD1. Germline trimming cut 6 bases from V and 4 bases from J; bases unmatched to any gene: 9. Germline V lookup: CDR1 MDHEN, CDR2 SYDVKM. This CDR3 contains 15 residues. The CDR3 loop is CASSQNRGQSETQYF. The CDR3 DNA reads as TGTGCCAGCAGCCAAAACAGGGGGCAGTCAGAGACCCAGTACTTC.

The chain is built from TRBV19 and TRBJ2-4; no definite D call. The germline V gene encodes CDR1 LNHDA and CDR2 SQIVND (reference sequence). Trimming removed 8 bases from V and 0 bases from J, with 11 bases in between. CDR3 length: 14 residues. The CDR3 is CASANPLAKNIQYF. In DNA form, the CDR3 reads TGTGCCAGTGCAAACCCACTAGCCAAAAACATTCAGTACTTC.

The chain joins TRBV5-4 to TRBJ1-3; the match to TRBD1 covers 8 bases. Losses at the gene ends were 2 bases for V and 0 bases for J; bases not matched to a gene: 4. This CDR3 region has 16 residues. Per the germline V gene, CDR1 is SGHNT and CDR2 is YYREEE (reference sequence). This chain's CDR3 is CASSFDRGFSGNTIYF. The CDR3 region has the DNA TGTGCCAGCAGCTTCGACAGGGGATTCTCTGGAAACACCATATATTTT. The variable domain in full, with the rest retrieved from reference TRBV5-4 and TRBJ1-3, is ETGVTQSPTHLIKTRGQQVTLRCSSQSGHNTVSWYQQALGQGPQFIFQYYREEENGRGNFPPRFSGLQFPNYSSELNVNALELDDSALYLCASSFDRGFSGNTIYFGEGSWLTVV.

The DNA for the CDR3 is TGTGCCAGCAGTTTTAGAGGGAACTCCTACGAGCAGTACTTC. Amino acid sequence: CASSFRGNSYEQYF. V and J are TRBV27 and TRBJ2-7, with TRBD2 as a possible D gene (5 bases). V lost 3 bases and J lost 0, with 9 bases in between. This CDR3 is built from 14 residues. Germline V lookup: CDR1 MNHEY, CDR2 SMNVEV (reference sequence).

The chain is built from TRBV20-1 and TRBJ2-1, with D hard to call. The CDR3 covers 11 residues. V was clipped by 3 bases and J by 10 bases, with 10 bases between them. Germline-derived CDR1 and CDR2 are DFQATT and SNEGSKA (reference sequence). The CDR3 coding sequence is TGCAGTGCTAGCGTCTACCTAGAGCAGTTCTTC. Its protein is CSASVYLEQFF.

The V and J genes are TRBV5-1 and TRBJ2-3, with TRBD2 matching over 10 bases. Trimming at V came to 0 bases and at J to 2 bases, leaving 6 bases not matched to a gene. CDR1 is SGHRS and CDR2 is YFSETQ in the germline V gene. The CDR3 totals 17 residues. The CDR3 here is CASSLAGTSAFTDTQYF. The DNA of the CDR3 is TGCGCCAGCAGCTTGGCCGGGACTAGCGCTTTCACAGATACGCAGTATTTT.

This chain joins TRBV4-1 and TRBJ2-1; 7 positions agree with TRBD2. Trimming took 2 bases from V and 0 from J; bases not matched to a gene: 7. This CDR3 is built from 17 residues. Per the germline V gene, CDR1 is MGHRA and CDR2 is YSYEKL. CDR3 region: CASSQNTLAVSYNEQFF. The CDR3 DNA reads as TGCGCCAGCAGCCAAAATACTCTAGCGGTCTCCTACAATGAGCAGTTCTTC.

The chain employs TRBV6-5 and TRBJ2-1, with TRBD2 as a possible D gene (5 bases). The V and J ends lost 5 bases and 5 bases respectively, with 13 bases between them. Per germline, CDR1 MNHEY and CDR2 SVGAGI. The CDR3 has 14 amino acids. CDR3: CASSPPGVNNEQFF. CDR3 DNA sequence: TGTGCCAGCAGTCCCCCCGGGGTAAACAATGAGCAGTTCTTC.

The rearrangement uses TRBV5-1 and TRBJ2-7, with a possible D match to TRBD1 (6 bases). The CDR3 has 15 amino acids. From germline, CDR1 is SGHRS and CDR2 YFSETQ. Trimming pared 3 bases from V and 4 bases from J, leaving 17 bases between. The DNA for the CDR3 is TGCGCCAGCAGCTCAGGACAGCCTGGAGAATACGAGCAGTACTTC. It yields the protein CASSSGQPGEYEQYF. Looking up the rest from reference TRBV5-1 and TRBJ2-7 gives the full variable domain: KAGVTQTPRYLIKTRGQQVTLSCSPISGHRSVSWYQQTPGQGLQFLFEYFSETQRNKGNFPGRFSGRQFSNSRSEMNVSTLELGDSALYLCASSSGQPGEYEQYFGPGTRLTVT.

This clone was detected once. This sequence joins TRBV6-5 and TRBJ2-5; a weak D match, TRBD1 (6 bases). Trimming took off 4 bases at V and 1 base at J, with 13 bases between the two ends. The CDR3 consists of 15 residues. Germline V gene lookup returns CDR1 MNHEY and CDR2 SVGAGI. The DNA for the CDR3 is TGTGCCAGCAGTTTACAGGGCGTGGGCCAAGAGACCCAGTACTTC. Translating it yields CASSLQGVGQETQYF.

This clone was detected once. The chain couples TRBV28 to TRBJ1-3; no definite D call. Germline V gene lookup returns CDR1 MDHEN and CDR2 SYDVKM. V lost 6 bases, J lost 6 bases, and 3 bases lay in between. The length of the CDR3 is 10 residues. CDR3 sequence (DNA): TGTGCCAGCAGCCAAAACACCATATATTTT. Protein: CASSQNTIYF.

This clone was detected only a few times. This sequence joins TRBV29-1 and TRBJ1-1; D is unresolved. The germline V gene has CDR1 SQVTM and CDR2 ANQGSEA. Trimming pared 6 bases from V and 11 bases from J, leaving 16 bases between. The CDR3 length is 11 residues. The CDR3 region has the DNA TGCAGCGTGGAAATGGTTGCAAGGGCTTTCTTT. This sequence encodes CSVEMVARAFF.

V gene TRBV5-4 combines with J gene TRBJ2-7, with D perhaps TRBD1 (7 bases). The V gene lost 0 bases and the J gene lost 9 bases, with 22 bases spanning the gap. Germline V gene sequence: CDR1 SGHNT, CDR2 YYREEE (reference sequence). This CDR3 is 16 amino acids long. For the CDR3, the DNA is TGTGCCAGCAGCTTGGCCGGAGGGGGCCTCCCTGGCGCGCAGTACTTC. Translated, it gives CASSLAGGGLPGAQYF.

The rearrangement joins TRBV18 to TRBJ2-7; 10 bases agree with TRBD1. V was clipped by 4 bases and J by 3 bases; unmatched bases: 9. The germline V gene has CDR1 KGHSH and CDR2 LQKENI. The CDR3 covers 16 residues. This CDR3 reads CASSQGTGVALYEQYF. The CDR3 DNA sequence: TGTGCCAGCTCACAAGGGACAGGGGTCGCCCTCTACGAGCAGTACTTC.

The chain employs TRBV7-9 and TRBJ2-2; 9 bases map to TRBD2. This CDR3 is built from 16 residues. Germline V gene data show CDR1 as SEHNR and CDR2 as FQNEAQ (reference sequence). V was clipped by 1 base and J by 7 bases; unmatched bases: 7. CDR3: CASSLDSGSFIGELFF. The CDR3, as DNA: TGTGCCAGCAGCTTAGATAGCGGGAGTTTTATCGGGGAGCTGTTTTTT.

The J gene is TRBJ1-2, the V gene TRBV5-4; 9 nucleotides line up with TRBD1. The V gene's germline CDR1 is SGHNT and CDR2 YYREEE (reference sequence). The CDR3 runs 15 residues. V lost 0 bases and J lost 7; bases outside the gene matches: 7. CDR3 sequence (DNA): TGTGCCAGCAGCTTGGCAGGGTGGGGACAGGGTGGCTACACCTTC. This codes for CASSLAGWGQGGYTF.

The DNA of the CDR3 is TGTGCCAGCAGCCCATGGGGCAGTACGAACACTGAAGCTTTCTTT. Its protein product is CASSPWGSTNTEAFF. This chain uses TRBV7-9 with TRBJ1-1, with D maybe TRBD1 (5 bases). This CDR3 spans 15 amino acids. Looked up from germline, CDR1 is SEHNR and CDR2 is FQNEAQ (reference sequence). Trimming took 5 bases from V and 1 from J, leaving 14 bases between them. The entire variable domain, with the rest obtained from reference TRBV7-9 and TRBJ1-1, is as follows: DTGVSQNPRHKITKRGQNVTFRCDPISEHNRLYWYRQTLGQGPEFLTYFQNEAQLEKSRLLSDRFSAERPKGSFSTLEIQRTEQGDSAMYLCASSPWGSTNTEAFFGQGTRLTVV.

Details on this clone: The same CDR3 can be traced to other DNA sequences in this sample. This chain links TRBV9 with TRBJ1-2; 9 nucleotides agree with TRBD1. Germline V gene lookup returns CDR1 SGDLS and CDR2 YYNGEE. This CDR3 has 14 residues. The V gene end was trimmed by 3 bases and the J gene end by 2 bases; junction bases not matched to a gene: 2. The CDR3 loop reads CASSEGTGNYGYTF. DNA of the CDR3: TGTGCCAGCAGCGAAGGGACAGGGAACTATGGCTACACCTTC.

The chain employs TRBV5-4 and TRBJ2-7, with 9 bases identical to TRBD1. Losses at the gene ends were 0 bases for V and 4 bases for J; bases not matched to a gene: 2. This CDR3 is built from 14 residues. CDR1 and CDR2 (germline): SGHNT, YYREEE (reference sequence). CDR3: CASSLEQGAYEQYF. CDR3 nucleotide sequence: TGTGCCAGCAGCTTGGAACAGGGGGCTTACGAGCAGTACTTC.

The V call is TRBV27, the J call TRBJ2-2, with 9 bases fitting TRBD2. After removal of 5 bases from V and 6 bases from J, the junction contained 7 bases not matched to a gene. The CDR3 extends over 15 amino acids. Germline V CDR1 and CDR2: MNHEY, SMNVEV (reference sequence). The CDR3 region is CASSKREVEAGELFF. The CDR3 DNA follows: TGTGCCAGCAGTAAGCGGGAGGTGGAGGCCGGGGAGCTGTTTTTT.

The V gene is TRBV25-1, the J gene TRBJ1-2; the match to TRBD1 covers 7 bases. This CDR3 contains 13 residues. V was clipped by 3 bases and J by 8 bases; unmatched bases: 6. The V gene's germline CDR1 is MGHDK and CDR2 SYGVNS. CDR3 residues: CASSEGTARGYTF. As DNA, the CDR3 is TGTGCCAGCAGTGAGGGGACAGCCCGAGGCTACACCTTC.

Comments on this clone: Other DNA sequences from this sample encode an identical CDR3 as well. The J gene is TRBJ1-2, the V gene TRBV30; D call uncertain. Trimming pared 3 bases from V and 1 base from J, leaving 3 bases between. From germline, CDR1 is GTSNPN and CDR2 SVGIG (reference sequence). CDR3 size: 11 residues. The CDR3 sequence is CAWSINYGYTF. The CDR3 coding sequence is TGTGCCTGGAGCATTAACTATGGCTACACCTTC.

The V gene is TRBV7-2, the J gene TRBJ1-5; D unclear. Germline CDR1 is SGHTA and CDR2 is FQGNSA. The CDR3 loop spans 15 amino acids. Deletions cut 5 bases from V and 1 base from J, with 12 bases between. The CDR3 spells CASSPGPFSNQPQHF. CDR3 in DNA: TGTGCCAGCAGCCCCGGACCGTTCAGCAATCAGCCCCAGCATTTT.

This chain connects TRBV5-1 to TRBJ2-1; D is uncertain. The CDR3 contains 14 residues. Trimming removed 2 bases at V and 4 bases at J, with 10 bases between. CDR1 and CDR2 from the germline V gene are SGHRS and YFSETQ. The CDR3 DNA reads as TGCGCCAGCAGCTTCGGCGATGCATACAATGAGCAGTTCTTC. It encodes CASSFGDAYNEQFF.